The source of this TCR beta chain is a study of CD8+ T cells in alopecia areata. The CDR3 has 12 amino acids. V gave up 4 bases and J gave up 0 bases, with 7 bases separating them. Germline CDR1 and CDR2: SQVTM and ANQGSEA. This clone was picked up a small number of times. cDNA reverse transcribed from extracted RNA served as the sequencing template. The assay was immunoSEQ multiplex PCR, and TCRdb's table has in-frame clones only and misses some. There are around 250,000 clones in the sample; roughly 69% occur only once, and around 1.2% lies in the top ten. The sequences come from CD4+ T cells sorted from blood, collected at week 0. The source of this sequence is a human donor with alopecia areata. The V gene is TRBV29-1, the J gene TRBJ2-7; weak D call: TRBD2 (5 bases). For the CDR3, the DNA is TGCAGCGTTGTACTAGTCTCCTACGAGCAGTACTTC. Residues: CSVVLVSYEQYF.